The T cell receptor (beta chain) under discussion was sequenced for a study of cytomegalovirus exposure and HLA in healthy donors (dated by TCRdb to 2016 to 2017). Concerning the study at large: An earlier analysis of several hundred of the donors reported more than 250 Gb of sequence data and approximately 110 million unique TCR beta sequences from about 200 million T cells. An early release covering roughly 580 HLA-typed donors comprised approximately 300 gigabases of sequencing data and around 85 million unique TCR sequences. To predict cytomegalovirus infection status, the study brought together high-throughput TCR immunosequencing, statistical association of individual TCRs with disease status, and machine learning. An earlier analysis of a few hundred of the donors applied high-throughput TCR beta sequencing to assess whether each TCR beta V gene segment acted as functional or pseudogenic. The number of typed donors differed by locus: about 620-640 for A, B, C, DRB1 and DQB1; approximately 530 for DQA1; approximately 600 for DPA1; and roughly 490 for DPB1. HLA typing included class I and class II loci at four-digit resolution. Because of strong linkage in the cohort, a few DR-DQ haplotypes were treated as single units for association and clustering. Rather than using new phenotypic data, the later analysis identified candidate immune exposures from TCR beta sequences and from how often those sequences occurred across donors. Among 398 genotyped donors of the cohort, an average of around 240,000 unique TCR beta nucleotide sequences were sequenced per donor, 15% to 20% of them non-productive. Genome-wide SNP genotypes for about 65% of the 666 donors were used in a later genetic analysis, which treated that subset as a discovery cohort. The genetic ancestry cluster associated with self-reported Caucasian donors included around 76% of the roughly 380 genotyped donors. Donor age, sex, ethnicity and CMV serostatus were compiled together with the repertoire data. The aim of the study was to test whether cataloging public T cell receptors could identify signatures of past pathogen exposure. The study profiled the T cell repertoires of hundreds of subjects by immunosequencing and related them to cytomegalovirus serostatus. All discovery cohort repertoires had been generated on a single sequencing platform. Along with the approximately 650-subject first cohort, a separate validation cohort of over a hundred different subjects was used. To study patterns of TCR occurrence, a later analysis re-analyzed previously published TCR beta repertoires from under 750 donors and added high-resolution HLA genotyping.

Notes on this clone: Which antigen it targets is not known.

The study at large found these results: In a later analysis, several top co-occurrence clusters were reported to appear linked to parvovirus B19, influenza, CMV and Epstein-Barr virus. A cluster of highly shared sequence variants was judged likely to be a technical artifact of the sequencing pipeline. In this cohort, only TCR beta chains were sequenced, and detectable features were limited by the absence of alpha or paired-chain data. In a later genetic analysis, a missense DCLRE1C variant was associated with V-gene and J-gene trimming of TCR beta chains, and the association was replicated in an independent cohort. Compared with equally common non-associated chains, HLA-associated TCR beta chains in a later analysis were more clonally expanded and had lower generation probabilities. A few of the identified cytomegalovirus-associated TCR beta chains were confirmed in vitro to be specific for cytomegalovirus antigens. Because HLA typing was missing for some donors at each locus, association tests included only the typed subset. In both the original and validation cohorts, the classifier was reported to diagnose cytomegalovirus status with high specificity and sensitivity. In an earlier analysis of some 500 of the donors, most TCR beta V segments appeared in productive rearrangements about 87% or about 30% of the time, broadly matching IMGT annotations. It was suggested by the authors that the approach could potentially be generalized to other disease states and immunological phenotypes. The only immune exposure information available for the cohort was CMV serostatus. In a later analysis, the rate of TCR association differed among HLA loci, with DRB1 alleles having the most associated TCRs and HLA-C alleles having the fewest. The study gave a list of about 170 TCR beta chains associated with cytomegalovirus. The 87-base-pair reads could not distinguish some IMGT-functional V segments, including TRBV6-2 and TRBV6-3, so those segments were excluded. When HLA alleles, especially DR and DQ, strongly co-occurred, attributing TCR associations to individual alleles was difficult. A later analysis found that most CMV-associated TCR beta chains appeared HLA-restricted, with HLA associations seemingly driven largely by CMV exposure. Across donors, most TCR sequences were observed very rarely, whereas some public TCRs were present in many individuals. Because counts were too low, roughly 17 rarely observed V segments, including chromosome 9 orphons, were left out of the earlier analysis of approximately 580 of the donors. The presence/absence analyses assumed that sequencing depth was roughly uniform across donors, and that assumption may not be true. A further reported finding was that TCR beta sequences accurately predicted the HLA-A and HLA-B alleles for most subjects in the first cohort. At a false discovery rate of 0.05, a later analysis linked 15,000 to 20,000 TCR beta sequences to specific HLA alleles. Linkage disequilibrium might explain the correlated functional status among segregating V segments, but an unknown experimental factor could not be excluded. A later genetic analysis reported fewer N-insertions in productive TCRs among donors in an Asian-associated ancestry cluster than the roughly 650-donor mean.

The library was made by the immunoSEQ multiplex PCR assay. For the multiplex PCR, a mixture combining 60 forward primers for TCR Vbeta segments and 13 reverse primers for TCR Jbeta segments was used. Amplification of the CDR3 region of rearranged TCR beta genes was performed with a multiplex PCR assay on genomic DNA. The amplified TCR beta libraries were sequenced on the Illumina HiSeq System as 87-base-pair reads. The authors processed their data as follows. Across the 600 to 700 repertoires, a later analysis counted some 80 million unique TCR beta chains, roughly 11 million of which were shared by at least two donors. To remove PCR and sequencing errors, raw reads were error-corrected and collapsed into unique sequences using a nearest-neighbor algorithm that merged closely related sequences. Alignment of CDR3 sequences to IMGT reference sequences was used to assign V, D and J gene segments. For a sequence to be retained, a match of at least six nucleotides to both a V gene segment and a J gene segment was required. Rearrangements were called productive when the CDR3 lacked stop codons and stayed in frame with V and J; all others were non-productive. Following IMGT convention, CDR3 was defined as the stretch from the second conserved V-encoded cysteine to the conserved J-encoded phenylalanine. The earlier analysis of some 600 of the donors excluded sequences that lacked an unambiguous match to a single V gene segment. In an earlier analysis of almost 600 of the donors, a V segment was called functional when productive rearrangements were above 56.7%, and segregating when the standard deviation between donors exceeded 5%. A statistical classification framework was developed to diagnose cytomegalovirus status using the catalog of TCR beta chain sequences. In a later analysis, V and J genes were assigned by comparing TCR nucleotide sequences against IMGT/GENE-DB human TR gene sequences. The TCRdist pipeline was used in a later analysis to assign CDR3 sequences and most-parsimonious VDJ recombination scenarios. In a later analysis, each TCR beta chain was defined by its CDR3 amino acid sequence together with its V-gene family, and reads without a unique V-gene family were excluded. To address suspected cross-contamination and a sequencing artifact, a later analysis removed approximately 590 highly shared, low-generation-probability nucleotide sequences. In a later analysis, a clonal expansion index was calculated for each public chain from normalized within-repertoire ranks of inferred template counts. In a later analysis, generation probabilities were computed using a VDJ recombination model fitted to out-of-frame rearrangements, and the results were checked against IGoR. Hypergeometric tests were used in a later analysis to score TCR-TCR, TCR-HLA and TCR-CMV co-occurrence, with a repertoire-size bias correction applied to the TCR pairs. In a later analysis, false discovery rates were estimated by permuting HLA or CMV assignments 20 times. In a later analysis, co-occurring TCRs were grouped using DBSCAN, and TCRdist sequence similarity was added for clustering within HLA-allele-positive subsets. Repertoires with fewer than 30,000 or more than 120,000 public chains, plus five repertoires with anomalous nucleotide sharing, were excluded from co-occurrence clustering. TCRdb's version of the immuneACCESS table is confined to in-frame rearrangements and falls short of the full clone set. An unresolved V gene accounts for under half of the shortfall where checked; the remainder is of unknown origin. Clonal size and the V and J genes are those of that table, whereas D and trimming came from the DNA. The sample table records 80,000 to 95,000 clones. The ten largest make up roughly 15% of the sample.

The cohort comprised 666 healthy bone marrow donors. At the time of sampling, all cohort members were nominally healthy, though unrecorded immune exposures were likely present. The donor tested CMV seropositive and was one of the 289 seropositive cohort members. A peripheral blood sample was collected from each donor, and TCR beta sequencing was performed on peripheral blood mononuclear cells. Genomic DNA extraction from the blood cell samples was performed with the Qiagen DNeasy Blood Extraction Kit. Including cysteine and phenylalanine, the CDR3 has 14 amino acids. Left in the record is the CDR3 DNA by itself, 42 bases read in frame from the first base. CDR1 and CDR2 (SGHRS, YFSETQ) derive from the germline V gene. Trimming accounts for 6 bases at V and 4 bases at J, while the number of junction bases matched to no gene is 6.

This receptor was obtained from a man aged 45 to 65 in good health and CMV-seropositive. The sample was PBMCs. This chain is built from TRBV5-1 and TRBJ2-2; 7 of the junction bases match TRBD1. The nucleotides are TGCGCCAGCACCACAGGGGCCGGCACCGGGGAGCTGTTTTTT. It translates to CASTTGAGTGELFF.